These T cell receptor beta chains were read from a single sample in a study of a mutant IDH1 vaccine in newly diagnosed glioma. Produced via immunoSEQ multiplex PCR; TCRdb's table is partial and in-frame only. Seen here are some 60,000 clones, about 90% observed once, and the top ten hold around 2.5%. Sequenced material: PBMCs, taken from a glioma patient treated with radiotherapy, temozolomide or both. The receptor source for this set is a man aged 50 to 59 with glioma. Both conserved end residues are part of each CDR3. A D gene is named only where the DNA matches it firmly. The size of a clone is reported for some rows only, either as once, few or many, or as a class for expanded clones.

size	V	D	J	DNA	CDR3
.	TRBV14	.	TRBJ2-2	TGTGCCAGCAGACCTCATACCGGGGGCCTTGGCACCGGGGAGCTGTTTTTT	CASRPHTGGLGTGELFF
.	TRBV6-1	.	TRBJ1-5	TGTGCCAGCGGGCGACAGGCCTTCAATCAGCCCCAGCATTTT	CASGRQAFNQPQHF
few	TRBV7-9	.	TRBJ1-2	TGTGCCAGCAGCACTCGGCGGACAGCTAACTATGGCTACACCTTC	CASSTRRTANYGYTF
.	TRBV6-6	.	TRBJ1-1	TGTGCCAGCAGTAGAACAAGTGAAGCTTTCTTT	CASSRTSEAFF
.	TRBV18	TRBD1	TRBJ2-7	TGTGCCAGCTCCACCGACAGGGTTTCTTCCCCCCAGTACTTC	CASSTDRVSSPQYF
.	TRBV6-1	TRBD1	TRBJ1-5	TGTGCCAGCAGCCTTGACAGGGGGTCAGGACAGCCCCAGCATTTT	CASSLDRGSGQPQHF
.	TRBV11-2	.	TRBJ2-3	TGTGCCAGCAGCTTAGCCCCTCGGGGGCTTCGGAGCACAGATACGCAGTATTTT	CASSLAPRGLRSTDTQYF
.	TRBV29-1	TRBD1	TRBJ1-4	TGCAGCGTTTTCGGGACAGGGGGCTCTAATGAAAAACTGTTTTTT	CSVFGTGGSNEKLFF
once	TRBV7-9	TRBD1	TRBJ1-4	TGTGCCAGCAGCTCCCCCCGTAGCGAGGACAGGCTTTTCGCTGAAAAACTGTTTTTT	CASSSPRSEDRLFAEKLFF
.	TRBV27	.	TRBJ2-7	TGTGCCAGCAAAGGGGGGGCCGGATACGAGCAGTACTTC	CASKGGAGYEQYF
once	TRBV21-1	.	TRBJ1-5	TGTGCCAGCAGACCGGACTCCTCTCGGAATCAGCCCCAGCATTTT	CASRPDSSRNQPQHF
few	TRBV6-5	TRBD1	TRBJ1-5	TGTGCCAGCAGAACGAAGCAGGGGGCAGGTCAGCCCCAGCATTTT	CASRTKQGAGQPQHF
.	TRBV4-2	.	TRBJ1-5	TGTGCCAGCAGCCAAGATTCCGCTCAGCCCCAGCATTTT	CASSQDSAQPQHF
.	TRBV5-1	.	TRBJ2-4	TGCGCCAGCAGCATCCAAGATTTGGGGGACATTCAGTACTTC	CASSIQDLGDIQYF
few	TRBV4-1	.	TRBJ2-2	TGCGCCAGCAGCCACCCCAGAGACGGGGAGCTGTTTTTT	CASSHPRDGELFF
.	TRBV19	TRBD1	TRBJ2-7	TGTGCCAGTAGTAGTACAGGGGGGACCTCCTACGAGCAGTACTTC	CASSSTGGTSYEQYF
once	TRBV19	TRBD2	TRBJ2-1	TGTGCCAGTAGTATCGCTAGCGGGGGCTTGTACAATGAGCAGTTCTTC	CASSIASGGLYNEQFF
.	TRBV6-1	.	TRBJ1-3	TGTGCCAGCAGTGAAGTACTATCCTCTGGAAACACCATATATTTT	CASSEVLSSGNTIYF
.	TRBV29-1	TRBD1	TRBJ1-2	TGCAGCGTTGGGTGGGGACAGCATGGCTACACCTTC	CSVGWGQHGYTF
.	TRBV5-1	TRBD1	TRBJ2-1	TGCGCCAGCAGCTTGTTACTTCCGGGACAGTACAATGAGCAGTTCTTC	CASSLLLPGQYNEQFF
once	TRBV9	TRBD1	TRBJ1-4	TGTGCCAGCAGCGTAGGGACAGGGGATGAAAAACTGTTTTTT	CASSVGTGDEKLFF
.	TRBV5-6	TRBD1	TRBJ2-7	TGTGCCAGCAGCCGATTGATTGGGGACAGGGAATTGTACGAGCAGTACTTC	CASSRLIGDRELYEQYF
.	TRBV29-1	.	TRBJ2-5	TGCAGCGTTGCCCCTAGCGCCCCCCCTGCGGAGACCCAGTACTTC	CSVAPSAPPAETQYF
.	TRBV7-2	.	TRBJ2-7	TGTGCCAGCAGCTCTCAGGACGGGCCCTACGAGCAGTACTTC	CASSSQDGPYEQYF
.	TRBV18	.	TRBJ2-2	TGTGCCAGCTCACCACCGAGGGTGAACACCGGGGAGCTGTTTTTT	CASSPPRVNTGELFF